This T cell receptor beta chain was captured in a study of spatial heterogeneity in lung cancer. For the study at large: Alpha-chain detections were consistently fewer than beta-chain detections among the sequences. Unique TCR and UMI combinations averaged more than ten appearances each in raw reads. General study results and limits: Circulating ubiquitous expanded tumor TCRs were observed more frequently at resection than at follow-up.

Germline values: CDR1 SGHRS, CDR2 YFSETQ. The length of the CDR3 is 14 residues. The J segment lost 8 bases and the V segment lost 4 bases, leaving 9 bases of the junction unmatched. Specified time point: sample taken at primary tumor resection. Unsorted whole RNA of tumor, nontumor lung or frozen PBMC was sequenced. A remark on this clonotype: As yet, its antigen is unknown.

Unique molecular identifiers tagged every individual TCR cDNA molecule. From the 5' RACE reads, TCRdb called clonotypes with MiXCR, one entry per CDR3 protein. The table records tens of thousands of distinct CDR3 sequences, roughly 6.5% of them present only once. V is TRBV5-1 and J is TRBJ2-1, with TRBD1 matching 7 bases. The sequence was obtained from a female donor with early-stage non-small cell lung cancer. The sample was PBMCs, taken at surgery. CDR3 sequence: CASSLRQGRDEQFF. The DNA of the CDR3 is TGCGCCAGCAGCCTACGACAGGGAAGGGATGAGCAGTTCTTC.